This T cell receptor (beta chain) came from a study of cytomegalovirus exposure and HLA in healthy donors. Study-level results: Reportedly, diagnosis of cytomegalovirus status by the classifier showed high specificity and sensitivity.

The CDR3 has 22 amino acids. Data came from immunoSEQ multiplex PCR; TCRdb stores just in-frame clones and leaves some out. The sample includes fewer than 200,000 clones, 96% of them seen just once. A note on this clone: Its specificity is unknown.

The sequenced material came from PBMCs. This sequence was found in a woman in her late teens or twenties in good health and CMV-seronegative. The chain has TRBV21-1 and TRBJ2-3; the table gives TRBD2 as D, unverified against the DNA. TRBV21-1 is reported as a pseudogene. The CDR3 nucleotides are TGTGCCAGCAGCAAAGTGGGGGGTGGACTAGCGGGGGCCCACGGGGGGACAGATACGCAGTATTTT. Residues: CASSKVGGGLAGAHGGTDTQYF.